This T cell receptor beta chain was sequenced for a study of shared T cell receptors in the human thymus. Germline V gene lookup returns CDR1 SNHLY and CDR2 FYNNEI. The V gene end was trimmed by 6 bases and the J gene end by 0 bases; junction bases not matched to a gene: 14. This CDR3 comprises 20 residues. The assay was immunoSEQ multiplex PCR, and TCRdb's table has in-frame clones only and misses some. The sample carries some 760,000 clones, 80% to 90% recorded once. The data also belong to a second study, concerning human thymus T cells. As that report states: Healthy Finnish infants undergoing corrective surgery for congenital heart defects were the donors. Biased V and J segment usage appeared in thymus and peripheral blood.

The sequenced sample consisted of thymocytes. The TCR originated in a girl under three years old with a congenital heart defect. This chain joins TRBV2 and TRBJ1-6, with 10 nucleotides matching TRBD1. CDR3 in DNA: TGTGCCAGCAGCCTACAAGGGACAGGGGACGGACCCTCCTATAATTCACCCCTCCACTTT. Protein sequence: CASSLQGTGDGPSYNSPLHF.